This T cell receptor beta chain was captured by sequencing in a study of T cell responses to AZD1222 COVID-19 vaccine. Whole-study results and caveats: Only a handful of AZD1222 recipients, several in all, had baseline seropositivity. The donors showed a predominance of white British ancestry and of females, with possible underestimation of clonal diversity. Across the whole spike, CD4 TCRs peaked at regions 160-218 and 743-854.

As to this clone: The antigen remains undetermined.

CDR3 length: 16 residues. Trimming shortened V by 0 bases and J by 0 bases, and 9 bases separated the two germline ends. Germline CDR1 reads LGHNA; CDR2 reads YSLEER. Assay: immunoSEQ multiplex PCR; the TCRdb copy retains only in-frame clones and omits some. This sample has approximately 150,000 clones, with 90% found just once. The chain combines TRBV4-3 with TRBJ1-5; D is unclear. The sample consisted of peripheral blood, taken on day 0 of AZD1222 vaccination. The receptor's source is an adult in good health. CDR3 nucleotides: TGCGCCAGCAGCCAAGATCCGGGGTATAGCAATCAGCCCCAGCATTTT. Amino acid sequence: CASSQDPGYSNQPQHF.